Below, 13 T cell receptor beta chains from the same sample are listed, as sequenced in a study of blood T cell repertoires in COVID-19. Sequencing used immunoSEQ multiplex PCR; TCRdb keeps in-frame clones, though not all of them. Of approximately 160,000 clones listed, almost 85% are singletons. Sequencing input: peripheral blood. These receptors all come from a young man with active or convalescent COVID-19.

This clone was seen only once. The chain joins TRBV9 to TRBJ1-3; TRBD1 agrees at 8 bases. The CDR3 covers 15 residues. The J segment lost 8 bases and the V segment lost 4 bases, leaving 11 bases of the junction unmatched. Germline CDR1 SGDLS, CDR2 YYNGEE. CDR3 sequence (DNA): TGTGCCAGCAGCCCCCGGACAGGGTCGATAGACACCATATATTTT. Amino acid sequence: CASSPRTGSIDTIYF.

The CDR3 coding sequence is TGTGCCAGCAGCCAAGATTGGCAGGTACGGAACACCATATATTTT. Its translation: CASSQDWQVRNTIYF. The chain employs TRBV3-1 (or the pseudogene TRBV3-2) and TRBJ1-3; D not certain. CDR1 and CDR2 from the germline V gene are LGHDT and YNNKEL (reference sequence). The CDR3 contains 15 residues. The germline V and J ends were trimmed by 0 bases and 7 bases, with 13 bases remaining between them.

The chain recombines TRBV19 with TRBJ1-1, with D perhaps matching TRBD1 (5 bases). Trimming cost V 7 bases and J 3 bases, with 15 bases left between them. Germline CDR1 and CDR2: LNHDA and SQIVND (reference sequence). The CDR3 is 14 residues long. DNA of the CDR3: TGTGCCAGTATGGCGGGGGTCGCGTACACTGAAGCTTTCTTT. Amino acid sequence: CASMAGVAYTEAFF. The whole variable domain, filled in from reference TRBV19 and TRBJ1-1, reads DGGITQSPKYLFRKEGQNVTLSCEQNLNHDAMYWYRQDPGQGLRLIYYSQIVNDFQKGDIAEGYSVSREKKESFPLTVTSAQKNPTAFYLCASMAGVAYTEAFFGQGTRLTVV.

This chain uses TRBV7-9 with TRBJ1-2, with D possibly matching TRBD1 (5 bases). V was cut by 4 bases and J by 3 bases, with 9 bases left in between. The CDR3 has 13 residues. Germline lookup yields CDR1 SEHNR and CDR2 FQNEAQ (reference sequence). The CDR3 reads CASSSQTDYGYTF. CDR3 nucleotide sequence: TGTGCCAGCAGCTCCCAGACAGACTATGGCTACACCTTC.

The chain recombines TRBV19 with TRBJ1-2; a possible D gene is TRBD1 (5 bases). V shed 3 bases and J shed 8 bases, with 16 bases lying between them. Germline V gene sequence: CDR1 LNHDA, CDR2 SQIVND (reference sequence). This CDR3 spans 14 amino acids. The CDR3, as DNA: TGTGCCAGTAGTATTGCGGGGCCCGGAGGGGGCTACACCTTC. Amino acids: CASSIAGPGGGYTF.

This rearrangement joins TRBV6-5 to TRBJ2-1, with D possibly TRBD1 on 6 matching bases. V lost 3 bases and J lost 5, with 11 bases in between. The CDR3 has 14 residues. CDR1 is MNHEY and CDR2 is SVGAGI in the germline V gene. The CDR3: CASSYDRSDNEQFF. The CDR3 DNA reads TGTGCCAGCAGTTATGACAGGTCCGACAATGAGCAGTTCTTC.

The rearrangement joins TRBV25-1 to TRBJ1-2; D not resolved. Trimming removed 0 bases from V and 5 bases from J, with 13 bases in between. This CDR3 comprises 15 residues. Germline V gene data show CDR1 as MGHDK and CDR2 as SYGVNS. CDR3 nucleotides: TGTGCCAGCAGTGAATATATAACTTCGAGTTATGGCTACACCTTC. It yields the protein CASSEYITSSYGYTF.

The chain employs TRBV6-6 and TRBJ1-2, with 12 bases matching TRBD1. From germline, CDR1 is MNHNY and CDR2 SVGAGI (reference sequence). The CDR3 has 15 residues. After removal of 4 bases from V and 5 bases from J, the junction contained 5 bases not matched to a gene. The CDR3 protein is CASSSGQGAYYGYTF. In DNA, the CDR3 is TGTGCCAGCAGTTCGGGACAGGGGGCTTATTATGGCTACACCTTC.

The CDR3 DNA reads as TGTGCCAGCAGCCCTTTGGAGGTTAAAGGCTATGGCTACACCTTC. This gives the protein CASSPLEVKGYGYTF. This chain uses TRBV5-6 with TRBJ1-2; D is unclear. The CDR3 covers 15 residues. Looked up from germline, CDR1 is SGHDT and CDR2 is YYEEEE. V shed 4 bases and J shed 4 bases, with 17 bases lying between them.

The gene calls are TRBV5-6 and TRBJ2-3; 8 bases agree with TRBD2. Trimming removed 6 bases from V and 3 bases from J; junction bases left unmatched: 6. The CDR3 totals 14 residues. CDR1 is SGHDT and CDR2 is YYEEEE in the germline V gene. CDR3: CASTGGAWTDTQYF. DNA of the CDR3: TGTGCCAGCACCGGGGGGGCGTGGACAGATACGCAGTATTTT.

The chain has TRBV29-1 and TRBJ1-2; TRBD1 matches at 9 bases. There are 14 residues in the CDR3. The germline CDR1 and CDR2 sequences are SQVTM and ANQGSEA. V was clipped by 7 bases and J by 4 bases; unmatched bases: 10. CDR3 DNA: TGCAGCGCGGACATGACAGGGGGTCTCTATGGCTACACCTTC. Its protein is CSADMTGGLYGYTF.

The J gene is TRBJ2-7, the V gene TRBV3-1 (or the pseudogene TRBV3-2); 7 positions match TRBD1. Germline V gene lookup returns CDR1 LGHDT and CDR2 YNNKEL (reference sequence). V was pared by 5 bases and J by 2 bases, with 3 bases of the junction left unmatched. The CDR3 is 13 amino acids. CDR3 nucleotide sequence: TGTGCCAGCAGCTTGGGACAGCCCTACGAGCAGTACTTC. It is translated as CASSLGQPYEQYF.

The genes are TRBV15 and TRBJ1-3; D ambiguous. Trimming shortened V by 4 bases and J by 2 bases, and 15 bases separated the two germline ends. Germline V CDR1 and CDR2: LNHNV, YYDKDF (reference sequence). The CDR3 loop spans 16 amino acids. As DNA, the CDR3 is TGTGCCACCAGCAAAGGGTCGGAGGGCCCTGGAAACACCATATATTTT. Protein sequence: CATSKGSEGPGNTIYF.